One sample yielded the 27 T cell receptor beta chains listed below, sequenced in a study of regulatory T cells in long-lasting Graves disease. CDR3 regions were amplified by Arm-PCR using iRepertoire HTBI primers to build TCR beta libraries. TCRdb fed the multiplex PCR reads into MiXCR, producing one record per CDR3 protein. The table has about 470,000 distinct CDR3 sequences, under 20% seen once. Stated time point: newly diagnosed GD, antithyroid drugs for less than 3 months. The TCR library used RNA extracted from PBMCs. These sequences were also reported in another study, on T cells in Graves' hyperthyroidism and ophthalmopathy.

The sample in question was peripheral blood mononuclear cells (PBMCs), obtained at new diagnosis, from a patient treated with antithyroid drugs. Receptor source: a middle-aged man with Graves disease.

The chain recombines TRBV29-1 with TRBJ1-3, with D uncertain. V lost 7 bases, J lost 4 bases, and 17 bases lay in between. Germline V gives CDR1 SQVTM, CDR2 ANQGSEA. CDR3 length: 14 residues. The CDR3 DNA follows: TGCAGCGCTTCGGGCAGTTCTTTAGGAAACACCATATATTTT. This codes for CSASGSSLGNTIYF.

The V gene is TRBV20-1, the J gene TRBJ2-1; D gene ambiguous. With 3 bases removed from V and 7 bases from J, the gap between germline ends came to 19 bases. CDR1 and CDR2 (germline): DFQATT, SNEGSKA (reference sequence). CDR3 length: 15 amino acids. DNA of the CDR3: TGCAGTGCTAGTATCGGCTTCCCGATGAGAAATGAGCAGTTCTTC. Protein sequence: CSASIGFPMRNEQFF.

This clonotype was found many times. This sequence joins TRBV28 and TRBJ1-1; no clear D gene. Germline V lookup: CDR1 MDHEN, CDR2 SYDVKM. This CDR3 region has 12 residues. Trimming took off 10 bases at V and 4 bases at J, with 13 bases between the two ends. The CDR3 region is CAIFNGRTEAFF. The CDR3 DNA reads TGTGCCATCTTTAATGGGCGCACTGAAGCTTTCTTT.

Comment on this clonotype: A much larger clone lies one base from this, so it may be a read error. The rearrangement joins TRBV28 to TRBJ1-2; D might be TRBD1 (5 bases). This CDR3 is 12 amino acids long. CDR1 and CDR2 (germline): MDHEN, SYDVKM. The CDR3 nucleotides are TGTGCCAGCGGTTTGCAGGGCTACGGCTACACCTTC. Its translation is CASGLQGYGYTF.

This clonotype was detected a few times. The chain uses TRBV11-2 and TRBJ2-1; weak D call: TRBD2 (6 bases). Germline V gene sequence: CDR1 SGHAT, CDR2 FQNNGV. This CDR3 region has 15 residues. Trimming stripped 6 bases from V and 9 bases from J, with 21 bases between. The CDR3 region is CASSHAISGASEQFF. CDR3 coding DNA: TGTGCCAGCAGTCATGCAATCTCGGGAGCATCTGAGCAGTTCTTC.

The table lists this clonotype with many counts. The chain employs TRBV2 and TRBJ2-5; the D gene could be TRBD1 or TRBD2 (6 bases each). Germline V lookup: CDR1 SNHLY, CDR2 FYNNEI. Deletions cut 4 bases from V and 5 bases from J, with 14 bases between. This CDR3 has 14 residues. CDR3 residues: CASSVGRGGETQYF. CDR3 nucleotides: TGTGCCAGCAGTGTCGGGAGAGGGGGTGAGACCCAGTACTTC.

A word on this clonotype: The likely explanation is a read error, given a far larger clone one base away. The gene calls are TRBV20-1 and TRBJ2-3, with TRBD2 identical over 10 bases. The DNA end favors TRBJ2-1, so the J call may be wrong. There are 13 residues in the CDR3. The germline V gene encodes CDR1 DFQATT and CDR2 SNEGSKA (reference sequence). CDR3 amino acids: CSAASGSSDGQFF. In DNA, the CDR3 is TGCAGTGCCGCTAGCGGGAGTTCGGATGGGCAGTTCTTC.

At least ten counts were recorded for this clonotype. This sequence joins TRBV12-3 or TRBV12-4 and TRBJ2-7; 11 positions agree with TRBD2. The CDR3 loop spans 16 amino acids. Trimming at V came to 3 bases and at J to 2 bases, leaving 6 bases not matched to a gene. CDR3 in DNA: TGTGCCAGCAGTTTCGCCGGGACTAGCGGAACCTACGAGCAGTACTTC. As protein: CASSFAGTSGTYEQYF.

This chain connects TRBV11-2 to TRBJ1-5; 8 nucleotides align to TRBD1. Per germline, CDR1 SGHAT and CDR2 FQNNGV. The junction had 5 bases not matched to a gene; V was cut back by 3 bases and J by 4 bases. This CDR3 has 15 residues. The CDR3 spells CASSFDRGPNQPQHF. CDR3 sequence (DNA): TGTGCCAGCAGCTTCGACAGGGGACCTAATCAGCCCCAGCATTTT.

This clonotype came up many times. This chain joins TRBV9 and TRBJ1-1; unclear D gene. The V end lost 0 bases, the J end lost 2 bases, and 8 bases lay between the germline ends. The length of the CDR3 is 14 residues. From germline, CDR1 is SGDLS and CDR2 YYNGEE. The CDR3 coding sequence is TGTGCCAGCAGCGTAGAGGCGTTCAACACTGAAGCTTTCTTT. It specifies CASSVEAFNTEAFF.

This clonotype was found a few times. This chain connects TRBV29-1 to TRBJ1-2, with no clear D. The CDR3 totals 10 residues. Trimming shortened V by 8 bases and J by 6 bases, and 10 bases separated the two germline ends. The germline gives CDR1 SQVTM, CDR2 ANQGSEA. CDR3 protein: CSTAEDGYTF. In nucleotides, the CDR3 is TGCAGCACTGCGGAGGATGGCTACACCTTC.

This clonotype was picked up many times. This chain uses TRBV19 with TRBJ2-1; 8 bases fit TRBD2. After removal of 6 bases from V and 5 bases from J, the junction contained 12 bases not matched to a gene. Germline CDR1 is LNHDA and CDR2 is SQIVND (reference sequence). The length of the CDR3 is 16 residues. Here the CDR3 reads CASRSYGAGDDNEQFF. The CDR3 DNA follows: TGTGCCAGTAGATCCTACGGAGCGGGGGACGACAATGAGCAGTTCTTC.

Worth noting for this clonotype: One end of the junction fails to match germline, which may point to a read error. The rearrangement joins TRBV5-1 to TRBJ2-7; 13 bases are shared with TRBD2. The CDR3 runs 16 residues. CDR1 SGHRS and CDR2 YFSETQ come from the germline V gene. This CDR3 reads CASSFGLAGVSFQQYF. CDR3 coding DNA: TGTGCCAGCAGCTTTGGACTAGCGGGAGTCAGTTTCCAGCAGTACTTC.

The chain carries TRBV6-1 and TRBJ2-5, with TRBD2 identical over 16 bases. CDR1 is MNHNS and CDR2 is SASEGT in the germline V gene. The CDR3 has 17 residues. With 7 bases clipped from V and 1 base from J, the junction kept 6 bases outside the gene matches. DNA for the CDR3: TGTGCCAGCACTCCAGGGACTAGCGGGAGGGCCCAAGAGACCCAGTACTTC. It encodes CASTPGTSGRAQETQYF.

The CDR3 region has the DNA TGCAGTCCAACTCAACGGAGCGGAAGCACAGATACGCAGTATTTT. Translation: CSPTQRSGSTDTQYF. The V and J genes are TRBV20-1 and TRBJ2-3; TRBD2 is a possible D gene (5 bases). Trimming pared 8 bases from V and 0 bases from J, leaving 18 bases between. This CDR3 spans 15 amino acids. Germline-derived CDR1 and CDR2 are DFQATT and SNEGSKA (reference sequence).

This clonotype was seen at least ten times. The gene calls are TRBV12-3 or TRBV12-4 and TRBJ1-1; tentative D call: TRBD1 (6 bases). The CDR3 runs to 14 residues. Trimming took off 3 bases at V and 8 bases at J, with 16 bases between the two ends. CDR3 nucleotides: TGTGCCAGCAGTTTTCAAGGGGGGGGTAGAGAAGCTTTCTTT. Residues: CASSFQGGGREAFF.

This clonotype has ten or more counts. The rearrangement joins TRBV3-1 to TRBJ2-3; 11 bases are a match to TRBD2. The CDR3 is 18 amino acids. Germline trimming cut 4 bases from V and 0 bases from J; bases unmatched to any gene: 9. Germline-derived CDR1 and CDR2 are LGHDT and YNNKEL (reference sequence). In DNA, the CDR3 is TGTGCCAGCAGCCTACTAGCGGGAGCGGGTTCGAGCACAGATACGCAGTATTTT. This gives the protein CASSLLAGAGSSTDTQYF.

This chain links TRBV27 with TRBJ1-5; D might be TRBD1 (6 bases). V gave up 5 bases and J gave up 6 bases, with 20 bases separating them. The germline V gene encodes CDR1 MNHEY and CDR2 SMNVEV (reference sequence). The CDR3 is 16 residues long. The CDR3 DNA follows: TGTGCCAGCAGTCATATCGGGGGGGCGTCCATTCAGCCCCAGCATTTT. Amino acids: CASSHIGGASIQPQHF.

This clonotype has only a few counts. The chain has TRBV5-1 and TRBJ2-7; D might be TRBD1 (6 bases). The CDR3 runs to 21 residues. V was trimmed by 4 bases and J by 4 bases, leaving 36 bases between them. Germline V gene sequence: CDR1 SGHRS, CDR2 YFSETQ. CDR3 nucleotides: TGCGCCAGCAGCCCCCGAAGGGCAGAGATGGAACAGGGACCCAACCGATACGAGCAGTACTTC. Translated, it gives CASSPRRAEMEQGPNRYEQYF.

This clonotype was counted ten times or more. The chain employs TRBV3-1 and TRBJ1-1; D uncertain. Trimming took off 0 bases at V and 3 bases at J, with 14 bases between the two ends. This CDR3 comprises 16 residues. Germline-derived CDR1 and CDR2 are LGHDT and YNNKEL (reference sequence). DNA of the CDR3: TGTGCCAGCAGCCAAGACTACGGGAGGATCGACACTGAAGCTTTCTTT. This translates into CASSQDYGRIDTEAFF. Variable domain in full (rest from reference TRBV3-1 and TRBJ1-1): DTAVSQTPKYLVTQMGNDKSIKCEQNLGHDTMYWYKQDSKKFLKIMFSYNNKELIINETVPNRFSPKSPDKAHLNLHINSLELGDSAVYFCASSQDYGRIDTEAFFGQGTRLTVV.

This clonotype was seen at least ten times. The rearrangement links TRBV5-1 to TRBJ2-1, with unresolved D. Germline V gene data show CDR1 as SGHRS and CDR2 as YFSETQ. V lost 0 bases and J lost 4, with 14 bases in between. This CDR3 has 16 residues. In DNA, the CDR3 is TGCGCCAGCAGCTTGGCCTCACTAACTTCTTACAATGAGCAGTTCTTC. Protein sequence: CASSLASLTSYNEQFF.

The gene calls are TRBV27 and TRBJ2-1; 12 bases match TRBD2. The germline V gene has CDR1 MNHEY and CDR2 SMNVEV (reference sequence). The CDR3 has 17 residues. After removal of 5 bases from V and 1 base from J, the junction contained 6 bases not matched to a gene. For the CDR3, the DNA is TGTGCCAGCAGTGGGACTAGCGGGTCTGTGTCCTACAATGAGCAGTTCTTC. This sequence encodes CASSGTSGSVSYNEQFF.

As concerns this clonotype: A much larger clonotype is one base distant, so this may be a read error. The chain joins TRBV6-2 or TRBV6-3 to TRBJ2-1; a weak D match, TRBD1 (5 bases). Germline CDR1 MNHEY, CDR2 SVGEGT. V was cut by 5 bases and J by 6 bases, with 26 bases left in between. This CDR3 has 18 amino acids. CDR3 sequence reads: CASSESDELKRGVNEQFF. In DNA, the CDR3 is TGTGCCAGCAGTGAGTCGGATGAGCTTAAAAGGGGCGTCAATGAGCAGTTCTTC.

This clonotype came up many times. The rearrangement joins TRBV28 to TRBJ1-2; TRBD1 matches at 7 bases. Trimming cost V 6 bases and J 6 bases; bases outside gene matches: 10. The CDR3 loop spans 14 amino acids. CDR1 and CDR2 from the germline V gene are MDHEN and SYDVKM. CDR3 nucleotide sequence: TGTGCCAGCAGGAAGAATTACAGGGGTGATGGCTACACCTTC. This gives the protein CASRKNYRGDGYTF.

This clonotype was counted many times. The gene calls are TRBV27 and TRBJ2-7; D is perhaps TRBD1 (5 bases). The CDR3 has 13 amino acids. The germline V gene has CDR1 MNHEY and CDR2 SMNVEV (reference sequence). The ends were cut back, 5 bases at V and 2 bases at J, with 10 bases in the middle. This CDR3 is CASSADRTYEQYF. Here the CDR3 DNA reads TGTGCCAGCAGTGCCGACAGAACCTACGAGCAGTACTTC.

This clonotype was observed many times. The chain couples TRBV7-2 to TRBJ1-1, with TRBD1 matching over 12 bases. CDR1 is SGHTA and CDR2 is FQGNSA in the germline V gene. The CDR3 covers 15 residues. Trimming cost V 5 bases and J 3 bases; bases outside gene matches: 4. CDR3 sequence reads: CASSKGQGAYTEAFF. In DNA, the CDR3 is TGTGCCAGCAGCAAGGGACAGGGGGCGTACACTGAAGCTTTCTTT.

This clonotype showed up many times. V and J are TRBV3-1 and TRBJ1-2; no clear D gene. In germline, CDR1 is LGHDT, CDR2 YNNKEL (reference sequence). The length of the CDR3 is 12 residues. Trimming cost V 4 bases and J 8 bases, with 11 bases left between them. For the CDR3, the DNA is TGTGCCAGCAGCCTACGGACGGGGGGCTACACCTTC. Translated, it gives CASSLRTGGYTF. The variable domain in full, with the rest retrieved from reference TRBV3-1 and TRBJ1-2, is DTAVSQTPKYLVTQMGNDKSIKCEQNLGHDTMYWYKQDSKKFLKIMFSYNNKELIINETVPNRFSPKSPDKAHLNLHINSLELGDSAVYFCASSLRTGGYTFGSGTRLTVV.